This T cell receptor beta chain derives from a study of CD4 T cells in relation to SARS-CoV-2 and coronaviruses. Study as a whole: Crossreactive spike epitopes shared across donors were mapped to their HLA restriction.

V trimming: 5 bases; J trimming: 1 base; junction bases outside the gene matches: 5. Germline-derived CDR1 and CDR2 are SGHRS and YFSETQ. The CDR3 has 15 residues. The protocol was immunoSEQ multiplex PCR, while the TCRdb copy is restricted to in-frame clones and leaves out a portion. The sample consists of around 70,000 clones, about 90% of them appearing once. Unexposed donor CD4+ T cells date from about 2011-2019, before the COVID-19 pandemic. Sequenced input: memory CD4+ T cells from PBMCs. The chain carries TRBV5-1 and TRBJ2-7; 11 bases fit TRBD2. The receptor comes from a human donor in good health. CDR3 nucleotides: TGCGCCAGCAGATCCCTAGCGGGGGGATCCTACGAGCAGTACTTC. Its protein is CASRSLAGGSYEQYF.